These 21 T cell receptor beta chains were all obtained from the same sample, sequenced in a study of graft-versus-host responses after intestinal transplantation (dated by TCRdb to about 2021). The sample's time point, from its label and the paper: cells obtained before transplantation from donor or recipient. The receptor library was made with the immunoSEQ multiplex PCR assay. This immuneACCESS table, as held by TCRdb, lists in-frame sequences with V and J called but not all clones. Of the missing ones, under half trace to an unresolved V gene in checked studies; the others have no known cause. In all, the sample holds approximately 100,000 clones, and roughly 90% of those were seen once. The ten largest clones add up to less than 0.12% of the sample. Which antigens these TCRs recognize remains unknown. Sequencing was performed on unstimulated CD4+ T cells sorted from spleen or lymph node cells, taken before intestinal transplant. Every receptor here comes from a human donor who received an intestinal transplant.

The chain combines TRBV19 with TRBJ2-7; the D is unclear. The germline CDR1 and CDR2 sequences are LNHDA and SQIVND (reference sequence). The CDR3 covers 13 residues. Trimming pared 5 bases from V and 0 bases from J, leaving 8 bases between. Here the CDR3 DNA reads TGTGCCAGTAGTCCTACGAGCTCCTACGAGCAGTACTTC. This encodes CASSPTSSYEQYF.

CDR3 in amino acids: CASSLSTATDTQYF. CDR3 sequence (DNA): TGTGCCAGCAGCTTATCGACAGCCACAGATACGCAGTATTTT. This rearrangement joins TRBV5-8 to TRBJ2-3; D is possibly TRBD1 (5 bases). Trimming shortened V by 2 bases and J by 2 bases, and 9 bases separated the two germline ends. Looked up from germline, CDR1 is SGHTS and CDR2 is YDEGEE. CDR3 length: 14 residues.

V is TRBV13 and J is TRBJ1-1, with 7 bases identical to TRBD1. The J segment lost 10 bases and the V segment lost 4 bases, leaving 9 bases of the junction unmatched. Germline V gives CDR1 PRHDT, CDR2 FYEKMQ (reference sequence). The CDR3 consists of 13 residues. CDR3 coding DNA: TGTGCCAGCAGCTCGTCCCGGGACAGACCAGCTTTCTTT. Translation gives CASSSSRDRPAFF.

The chain links TRBV11-2 to TRBJ2-3, with unresolved D. V gave up 5 bases and J gave up 4 bases, with 7 bases separating them. CDR1 SGHAT and CDR2 FQNNGV come from the germline V gene. There are 12 residues in the CDR3. CDR3 DNA sequence: TGTGCCAGCAGCCCCCGGTCAGATACGCAGTATTTT. This encodes CASSPRSDTQYF.

The rearrangement joins TRBV7-6 to TRBJ2-3; possible D gene TRBD1, 6 bases. CDR3 length: 14 amino acids. V was shortened by 5 bases and J by 1 base, with 10 bases between the two germline ends. The germline V gene has CDR1 SGHVS and CDR2 FNYEAQ. DNA for the CDR3: TGTGCCAGCAGCCCCCGACAGGGCACAGATACGCAGTATTTT. Its translation is CASSPRQGTDTQYF.

The chain has TRBV10-1 and TRBJ2-3; 7 positions match TRBD2. This CDR3 region has 15 residues. Per germline, CDR1 WNHNN and CDR2 SYGVQD (reference sequence). V was clipped by 3 bases and J by 2 bases; unmatched bases: 5. The CDR3 DNA reads TGCGCCAGCAGTGACGGGGGGAGGCCCACAGATACGCAGTATTTT. This translates into CASSDGGRPTDTQYF.

The gene calls are TRBV19 and TRBJ1-5; TRBD1 matches at 7 bases. The junction had 5 bases not matched to a gene; V was cut back by 5 bases and J by 4 bases. The CDR3 spans 14 residues. Germline lookup yields CDR1 LNHDA and CDR2 SQIVND (reference sequence). CDR3 nucleotides: TGTGCCAGTAGTCAGGACAGGCAAAATCAGCCCCAGCATTTT. It specifies CASSQDRQNQPQHF.

As for this clone: Other DNA sequences in this specimen translate into the identical CDR3. The rearrangement uses TRBV25-1 and TRBJ2-7, with 12 positions matching TRBD2. This CDR3 is built from 15 residues. Trimming at V came to 3 bases and at J to 3 bases, leaving 3 bases not matched to a gene. Per germline, CDR1 MGHDK and CDR2 SYGVNS. The CDR3 nucleotides are TGTGCCAGCAGTGACGGACTAGCGGGGAGCTACGAGCAGTACTTC. Protein sequence: CASSDGLAGSYEQYF.

The chain carries TRBV4-1 and TRBJ2-6; 8 bases map to TRBD1. The CDR3 spans 15 residues. V shed 1 base and J 4 bases; nucleotides not matched to a gene: 0. Germline V gene data show CDR1 as MGHRA and CDR2 as YSYEKL. This CDR3 is CASSQGQGGANVLTF. DNA of the CDR3: TGCGCCAGCAGCCAAGGACAGGGGGGGGCCAACGTCCTGACTTTC.

The V gene is TRBV7-6, the J gene TRBJ1-4; D unclear. Germline CDR1 SGHVS, CDR2 FNYEAQ. The CDR3 runs to 15 residues. V shed 5 bases and J shed 0 bases, with 10 bases lying between them. This CDR3 is CASSPGITTNEKLFF. The CDR3 DNA follows: TGTGCCAGCAGCCCCGGGATAACAACTAATGAAAAACTGTTTTTT.

The chain combines TRBV5-1 with TRBJ2-5; D not resolved. The CDR3 extends over 14 amino acids. Trimming removed 1 base from V and 0 bases from J, with 7 bases in between. Germline lookup yields CDR1 SGHRS and CDR2 YFSETQ. CDR3 in amino acids: CASSLLADQETQYF. The CDR3 region has the DNA TGCGCCAGCAGCTTGCTCGCGGACCAAGAGACCCAGTACTTC.

CDR3 residues: CASTAGTSGDNEQFF. The CDR3 DNA follows: TGTGCCAGCACCGCCGGGACTAGCGGGGACAATGAGCAGTTCTTC. The chain is built from TRBV27 and TRBJ2-1, with 13 bases that match TRBD2. With 7 bases clipped from V and 5 bases from J, the junction kept 5 bases outside the gene matches. The CDR3 sequence is 15 residues long. Per the germline V gene, CDR1 is MNHEY and CDR2 is SMNVEV (reference sequence).

The J gene is TRBJ1-1, the V gene TRBV27, with D uncertain. The V gene's germline CDR1 is MNHEY and CDR2 SMNVEV (reference sequence). This CDR3 is 19 amino acids long. Trimming left V 6 bases short and J 0 bases short, with 26 bases between. This CDR3 reads CASRPDRGRPDLVNTEAFF. CDR3 in DNA: TGTGCCAGCAGACCCGACCGAGGGCGGCCGGACTTAGTGAACACTGAAGCTTTCTTT.

This chain joins TRBV2 and TRBJ2-1; TRBD2 agrees at 8 bases. The CDR3 runs 13 residues. After removal of 3 bases from V and 9 bases from J, the junction contained 4 bases not matched to a gene. Germline values: CDR1 SNHLY, CDR2 FYNNEI. The CDR3 DNA reads TGTGCCAGCAGTGAGAGCGGGGGAGGTGAGCAGTTCTTC. The encoded protein is CASSESGGGEQFF. Full variable domain (rest looked up from reference TRBV2 and TRBJ2-1): EPEVTQTPSHQVTQMGQEVILRCVPISNHLYFYWYRQILGQKVEFLVSFYNNEISEKSEIFDDQFSVERPDGSNFTLKIRSTKLEDSAMYFCASSESGGGEQFFGPGTRLTVL.

This clone is a singleton in its sample. The chain joins TRBV5-1 to TRBJ2-7, with 7 bases that match TRBD1. The CDR3 sequence is 13 residues long. V shed 7 bases, J shed 2 bases, and the junction held 6 bases outside the gene matches. Germline loops: CDR1 SGHRS, CDR2 YFSETQ. The CDR3 here is CASARDSTYEQYF. The CDR3 nucleotides read TGCGCCAGCGCCCGGGACAGTACCTACGAGCAGTACTTC.

The chain uses TRBV5-1 and TRBJ2-1; possible D gene TRBD2, 5 bases. The CDR3 length is 12 residues. The V gene's germline CDR1 is SGHRS and CDR2 YFSETQ. Trimming pared 2 bases from V and 10 bases from J, leaving 10 bases between. CDR3 in amino acids: CASSLSGGEQFF. CDR3 sequence (DNA): TGCGCCAGCAGCTTAAGTGGCGGGGAGCAGTTCTTC. Drawing the rest from reference TRBV5-1 and TRBJ2-1, the complete variable domain is KAGVTQTPRYLIKTRGQQVTLSCSPISGHRSVSWYQQTPGQGLQFLFEYFSETQRNKGNFPGRFSGRQFSNSRSEMNVSTLELGDSALYLCASSLSGGEQFFGPGTRLTVL.

The chain is built from TRBV9 and TRBJ1-1, with no clear D. This CDR3 has 14 residues. V was pared by 1 base and J by 1 base, with 8 bases between. Per the germline V gene, CDR1 is SGDLS and CDR2 is YYNGEE. The CDR3 loop reads CASSVSPRNTEAFF. The DNA of the CDR3 is TGTGCCAGCAGCGTATCCCCCCGGAACACTGAAGCTTTCTTT.

The V call is TRBV18, the J call TRBJ2-3, with D unresolved. Germline V lookup: CDR1 KGHSH, CDR2 LQKENI. V was clipped by 3 bases and J by 1 base, with 5 bases between them. This CDR3 comprises 13 residues. The CDR3 coding sequence is TGTGCCAGCTCACCCCCCGGCACAGATACGCAGTATTTT. Its protein product is CASSPPGTDTQYF.

The chain couples TRBV7-2 to TRBJ1-4; 8 bases match TRBD1. V trimming: 1 base; J trimming: 10 bases; junction bases outside the gene matches: 8. CDR1 and CDR2 from the germline V gene are SGHTA and FQGNSA. CDR3 length equals 15 residues. The CDR3 spells CASSLGGQGGGKLFF. In nucleotides, the CDR3 is TGTGCCAGCAGCTTAGGTGGACAGGGTGGCGGAAAACTGTTTTTT.

The chain couples TRBV5-6 to TRBJ2-5; D remains ambiguous. The V end was cut by 2 bases, the J end by 0 bases, with 8 bases between. The germline V gene encodes CDR1 SGHDT and CDR2 YYEEEE. The CDR3 consists of 14 residues. The chain's CDR3 is CASSFPFYQETQYF. CDR3 sequence (DNA): TGTGCCAGCAGCTTCCCTTTTTACCAAGAGACCCAGTACTTC.

This clone was detected only a few times. The genes are TRBV6-5 and TRBJ1-6; the match to TRBD1 covers 8 bases. Trimming cost V 4 bases and J 7 bases; bases outside gene matches: 3. This CDR3 contains 14 residues. Germline V gene sequence: CDR1 MNHEY, CDR2 SVGAGI. CDR3 region: CASSLTGVNSPLHF. The CDR3 DNA follows: TGTGCCAGCAGTTTGACAGGGGTGAATTCACCCCTCCACTTT.